The following is a T cell receptor (beta chain) sequence with its context. All donors comprised healthy Caucasians. This specimen comes from a study of identical twins. The length of the CDR3 is 18 residues. V was clipped by 2 bases and J by 2 bases; unmatched bases: 11. The germline gives CDR1 SGHTA, CDR2 FQGTGA. One entry per CDR3 protein, called by TCRdb with MiXCR from the 5' RACE reads. The profile shows under 1 million distinct CDR3 sequences, 9% to 15% of them singletons. The sample also formed part of further work on yellow fever vaccine responses in identical twins.

The origin of this receptor is a woman younger than 35 in good health. Sequenced: PBMCs. The rearrangement uses TRBV7-3 and TRBJ2-3; 9 bases agree with TRBD2. CDR3 region: CASSLSLGSGSNTDTQYF. In DNA, the CDR3 is TGTGCCAGCAGCTTATCCCTGGGTAGCGGGAGTAACACAGATACGCAGTATTTT.